This T cell receptor (beta chain) was identified during a study of cytomegalovirus exposure and HLA in healthy donors. Study conclusions and caveats: Using a false discovery rate of 0.05, a later analysis showed that roughly 16,000 TCR beta sequences were associated with HLA alleles. Analyzed later, association rates of TCRs varied across HLA loci, with DRB1 most and HLA-C fewest. As a later analysis revealed, most CMV-associated TCR beta chains appeared HLA-restricted.

Whereas donors were nominally healthy upon sampling, unrecorded immune exposures were probable. Germline V gives CDR1 SGDLS, CDR2 YYNGEE. The CDR3 consists of 20 residues. The V and J ends lost 4 bases and 3 bases respectively, with 28 bases between them. The PCR had 60 Vbeta and 13 Jbeta primers. This table comes from immunoSEQ multiplex PCR, and its TCRdb copy is limited to in-frame clones, with some not included. The table lists about 200,000 clones, roughly 80% of them singletons. Concerning this clone itself: Its antigen is undetermined.

Sequencing was carried out using PBMCs. This chain uses TRBV9 with TRBJ1-4; a weak D match, TRBD1 (6 bases). This TCR derives from a woman under 30 in good health and CMV-seronegative. CDR3 bases: TGTGCCAGCAGCCCATTGGACGGGGGGGCGGCCATTCGGTCTAATGAAAAACTGTTTTTT. This translates into CASSPLDGGAAIRSNEKLFF.